This record covers a single T cell receptor beta chain. The antigen this receptor binds is unknown. The record has no base qualities; no much larger clone is one base away. The sample originates from a study of control samples from healthy donors and cancer patients (TCRdb year 2020). The library was produced with the immunoSEQ multiplex PCR assay. The source is immuneACCESS, and TCRdb retained only in-frame sequences with V and J called. Part of the clones is not carried over; for the studies checked, unresolved V genes explain less than half of this, and the remainder is unexplained. The sample records around 130,000 clones, about nine tenths of which are singletons. Of the sample, more than 2% falls within the top ten clones. CDR1 and CDR2 are read off the germline V gene as MDHEN and SYDVKM. V trim: 1 base; J trim: 3 bases; unmatched bases: 8. Its CDR3 holds 16 amino acids, cysteine through phenylalanine. Only the CDR3 region is kept as DNA, spanning 48 bases read in frame from base 1.

The receptor comes from a man aged 18-30 years in good health. Specimen: blood. This chain is built from TRBV28 and TRBJ1-1; a stretch of 7 junction bases matches TRBD1. In nucleotide form, the sequence is TGTGCCAGCAGTTTATTTGGTAGCAGGGGGGACACTGAAGCTTTCTTT. It translates as CASSLFGSRGDTEAFF.